One sample yielded the 18 T cell receptor beta chains listed below, sequenced in a study of spatial heterogeneity in lung cancer. Whole-study findings and limits: Mutation tallies in tumors tracked expanded intratumoral alpha and beta TCR counts.

No cognate antigen is known for these TCRs. TCRdb processed the 5' RACE reads anew with MiXCR; each CDR3 protein has one entry. The sample holds around 13,000 distinct CDR3 sequences, around 6.1% seen once. Time point noted: sample taken at primary tumor resection. Source: lung tumor tissue, taken at surgery. The receptors were gathered from a female donor with early-stage non-small cell lung cancer.

This clonotype is medium-sized in the sample. The chain is built from TRBV5-1 and TRBJ1-2; tentative D call: TRBD1 (5 bases). The CDR3 spans 16 residues. In germline, CDR1 is SGHRS, CDR2 YFSETQ. V lost 1 base and J lost 4, with 17 bases in between. CDR3: CASSLSSGTSSYGYTF. The CDR3 coding sequence is TGCGCCAGCAGCTTGAGTTCAGGGACCTCTAGCTATGGCTACACCTTC.

This clonotype turned up a few times. The gene calls are TRBV4-3 and TRBJ1-3; 7 positions match TRBD1. The V gene end was trimmed by 4 bases and the J gene end by 0 bases; junction bases not matched to a gene: 9. Germline V gene sequence: CDR1 LGHNA, CDR2 YSLEER. The CDR3 loop spans 17 amino acids. The CDR3 sequence is CASSPRTGQGSGNTIYF. The CDR3 DNA reads TGCGCCAGCAGCCCTCGGACAGGTCAGGGCTCTGGAAACACCATATATTTT.

This clonotype has at least ten counts. The V and J genes are TRBV11-2 and TRBJ1-1, with 8 bases identical to TRBD1. Germline assignment: CDR1 SGHAT and CDR2 FQNNGV. V shed 4 bases, J shed 4 bases, and the junction held 17 bases outside the gene matches. CDR3 size: 18 residues. The CDR3 loop is CASSSLRTGTGRVTEAFF. Here the CDR3 DNA reads TGTGCCAGCAGCTCCCTGCGCACCGGGACAGGTCGAGTCACTGAAGCTTTCTTT.

This clonotype is labeled medium-sized. CDR3 DNA: TGTGCCAGCAGTTTTTCCGGTTTGAACACTGAAGCTTTCTTT. Amino acids: CASSFSGLNTEAFF. The chain uses TRBV27 and TRBJ1-1; D uncertain. The CDR3 covers 14 residues. The V gene's germline CDR1 is MNHEY and CDR2 SMNVEV (reference sequence). With 3 bases removed from V and 0 bases from J, the gap between germline ends came to 8 bases.

This clonotype was seen many times. The J gene is TRBJ2-1, the V gene TRBV9; 8 bases line up with TRBD1. Germline V lookup: CDR1 SGDLS, CDR2 YYNGEE. This CDR3 is built from 16 residues. Germline trimming cut 3 bases from V and 5 bases from J; bases unmatched to any gene: 10. CDR3 protein: CASSDKIGTGDNEQFF. The CDR3 coding sequence is TGTGCCAGCAGCGACAAAATAGGGACAGGAGACAATGAGCAGTTCTTC.

This clonotype was detected ten times or more. V and J are TRBV13 and TRBJ2-5, with 14 nucleotides matching TRBD2. Germline V gene sequence: CDR1 PRHDT, CDR2 FYEKMQ (reference sequence). The junction had 4 bases not matched to a gene; V was cut back by 5 bases and J by 2 bases. The CDR3 length is 16 residues. This chain's CDR3 is CASSPGLAGGQETQYF. CDR3 bases: TGTGCCAGCAGCCCCGGACTAGCGGGAGGACAAGAGACCCAGTACTTC.

In its sample, this clonotype was seen many times. The chain links TRBV6-2 or TRBV6-3 to TRBJ2-2; D unclear. Trimming took 4 bases from V and 0 from J, leaving 15 bases between them. CDR1 is MNHEY, CDR2 SVGEGT, per germline. The CDR3 has 17 amino acids. The CDR3 DNA is TGTGCCAGCAGTTTGTGGATTGAGATTACGAACACCGGGGAGCTGTTTTTT. It is translated as CASSLWIEITNTGELFF.

Within the sample, this clonotype is medium-sized (0.01 to 0.1%). The V and J genes are TRBV18 and TRBJ2-1; a possible D gene is TRBD2 (5 bases). The CDR3 runs 16 residues. Looked up from germline, CDR1 is KGHSH and CDR2 is LQKENI. V was cut by 4 bases and J by 0 bases, with 13 bases left in between. DNA of the CDR3: TGTGCCAGCTCACTGTCGGACTCGAGCTCCTACAATGAGCAGTTCTTC. Translating it yields CASSLSDSSSYNEQFF. Combining the CDR3 with reference TRBV18 and TRBJ2-1 gives the whole variable domain NAGVMQNPRHLVRRRGQEARLRCSPMKGHSHVYWYRQLPEEGLKFMVYLQKENIIDESGMPKERFSAEFPKEGPSILRIQQVVRGDSAAYFCASSLSDSSSYNEQFFGPGTRLTVL.

This clonotype was picked up many times. V gene TRBV29-1 combines with J gene TRBJ1-2; 8 bases are shared with TRBD1. The J segment lost 7 bases and the V segment lost 6 bases, leaving 4 bases of the junction unmatched. Germline CDR1 and CDR2: SQVTM and ANQGSEA. CDR3 size: 11 residues. CDR3 sequence reads: CSVGTGGGYTF. For the CDR3, the DNA is TGCAGCGTCGGGACAGGCGGTGGCTACACCTTC.

This clonotype was recorded at least ten times. V gene TRBV20-1 combines with J gene TRBJ2-3; TRBD2 aligns across 7 bases. CDR1 is DFQATT and CDR2 is SNEGSKA in the germline V gene (reference sequence). CDR3 length: 13 residues. CDR3 nucleotide sequence: TGCAGCCCTGAGCTAGCGGCCACAGATACGCAGTATTTT. It yields the protein CSPELAATDTQYF.

The rearrangement joins TRBV2 to TRBJ2-6, with D perhaps TRBD1 (6 bases). V lost 6 bases, J lost 0 bases, and 12 bases lay in between. CDR1 and CDR2 from the germline V gene are SNHLY and FYNNEI. CDR3 length: 16 amino acids. In DNA, the CDR3 is TGTGCCAGCAGCCATGGACAGTCCTCTGGGGCCAACGTCCTGACTTTC. Translating it yields CASSHGQSSGANVLTF.

The sample holds many counts of this clonotype. The rearrangement uses TRBV4-1 and TRBJ2-3; maybe TRBD2 (6 bases). The CDR3 has 14 residues. Germline assignment: CDR1 MGHRA and CDR2 YSYEKL. V shed 2 bases and J shed 7 bases, with 13 bases lying between them. The DNA for the CDR3 is TGCGCCAGCAGCCAAAGAGTCCGGGACTATACGCAGTATTTT. Its protein product is CASSQRVRDYTQYF.

This clonotype has ten or more counts. J is TRBJ2-3 and V is TRBV11-2; D gene unclear. CDR1 and CDR2 from the germline V gene are SGHAT and FQNNGV. This CDR3 contains 14 residues. V dropped 1 base and J dropped 7 bases, with 12 bases sitting between them. For the CDR3, the DNA is TGTGCCAGCAGCTTAGGGATTGGACCAAATACGCAGTATTTT. Translated: CASSLGIGPNTQYF.

This clonotype was found many times. The chain employs TRBV20-1 and TRBJ2-1, with 7 bases identical to TRBD1. In germline, CDR1 is DFQATT, CDR2 SNEGSKA (reference sequence). The CDR3 length is 14 residues. V dropped 4 bases and J dropped 7; count of bases not matched to a gene: 10. The CDR3 DNA sequence: TGCAGTGCTATACAGGGGACAGTCGATAATGAGCAGTTCTTC. Its protein is CSAIQGTVDNEQFF.

Many counts were recorded for this clonotype. The rearrangement uses TRBV29-1 and TRBJ2-1; a possible D gene is TRBD2 (5 bases). The germline V gene encodes CDR1 SQVTM and CDR2 ANQGSEA. Trimming cost V 4 bases and J 1 base, with 14 bases left between them. The CDR3 sequence is 15 residues long. The CDR3 protein is CSVVLAQGSYNEQFF. In DNA form, the CDR3 reads TGCAGCGTTGTTCTAGCTCAAGGGTCCTACAATGAGCAGTTCTTC.

This clonotype has at least ten counts. This rearrangement joins TRBV2 to TRBJ2-7; a possible D gene is TRBD2 (6 bases). CDR1 and CDR2 (germline): SNHLY, FYNNEI. V lost 8 bases and J lost 1, with 12 bases in between. This CDR3 has 13 residues. The CDR3: CASGGGPSYEQYF. DNA for the CDR3: TGTGCCAGCGGGGGAGGCCCTTCCTACGAGCAGTACTTC.

The V gene is TRBV6-4, the J gene TRBJ2-3; TRBD1 matches 9 bases. Germline lookup yields CDR1 MRHNA and CDR2 SNTAGT. With 4 bases clipped from V and 2 bases from J, the junction kept 7 bases outside the gene matches. This CDR3 has 16 amino acids. The CDR3 region is CASSAGTGSPTDTQYF. The CDR3 bases are TGTGCCAGCAGTGCCGGGACAGGGTCCCCCACAGATACGCAGTATTTT.

There are many counts of this clonotype. The rearrangement uses TRBV28 and TRBJ2-1, with 13 bases matching TRBD2. V shed 4 bases and J 7 bases; nucleotides not matched to a gene: 7. Germline CDR1 and CDR2: MDHEN and SYDVKM. This CDR3 is built from 16 residues. CDR3 coding DNA: TGTGCCAGCAGTTCCACTAGCGGGAGGGCTTGGAATGAGCAGTTCTTC. This gives the protein CASSSTSGRAWNEQFF.